This TCR beta chain was sequenced in a study of cytomegalovirus exposure and HLA in healthy donors. Study-level background: According to later analysis, the same platform produced the 120 or so validation and under 700 first-cohort repertoires. Study-wide points: In vitro testing confirmed a few CMV-associated chains as specific for CMV antigens. The finding came from a later analysis; first-cohort TCR clusters tended to co-occur in the 110 or so validation repertoires. There were 150 to 200 TCR beta chains listed as cytomegalovirus-associated.

The CDR3 is made up of 15 amino acids. J lost 4 bases, V lost 5 bases, and 10 bases had no gene match. From germline, CDR1 is SGHTA and CDR2 FQGNSA. As for this clone: Its antigen is undetermined.

The protocol was immunoSEQ multiplex PCR, while the TCRdb copy is restricted to in-frame clones and leaves out a portion. The sample holds 55,000 to 75,000 clones, about 95% seen once. This TCR derives from a woman under 30 in good health and CMV-seropositive. Material for sequencing was PBMCs. The rearrangement links TRBV7-2 to TRBJ1-2, with 7 bases fitting TRBD1. The CDR3 reads CASSLVTGQVYGYTF. In DNA, the CDR3 is TGTGCCAGCAGCCTTGTTACCGGACAGGTCTATGGCTACACCTTC.